This T cell receptor beta chain came from a study of T cell responses to AZD1222 COVID-19 vaccine. Study-wide points: Most donors were white British, females outnumbered males, and clonal diversity was possibly underestimated. Mapped onto spike, vaccine-associated CD4 TCRs spanned it and were dominant at 160-218 and 743-854.

Method: immunoSEQ multiplex PCR; TCRdb's copy keeps in-frame clones and lacks some. The sample lists just under 75,000 clones, 80% seen once, with roughly 50% in the top ten. Germline V lookup: CDR1 SGHAT, CDR2 FQNNGV. This CDR3 contains 16 residues. The V gene end was trimmed by 7 bases and the J gene end by 4 bases; junction bases not matched to a gene: 9. A remark on this clone: Antigen: not known.

The specimen was peripheral blood, collected 28 days after the second AZD1222 dose. This TCR was sampled from an adult who received the AZD1222 COVID-19 vaccine. V and J are TRBV11-2 and TRBJ2-3; 12 nucleotides agree with TRBD2. DNA of the CDR3: TGTGCCAGCACTCGACTAGCGGGAGCAGGGGCAGATACGCAGTATTTT. Encoded protein: CASTRLAGAGADTQYF.